This is a list of T cell receptor beta chains from one sample in a study of human T cells and chemical hapten exposure. TCRdb redid the calling of the RACE reads with MiXCR, one entry per CDR3 protein. The sample has 60,000 to 80,000 distinct CDR3 sequences, 32% seen once. This specimen was whole blood, taken in connection with sensitization to the hapten diphenylcyclopropenone (DPC). These TCRs come from a man aged 40-49 years with alopecia areata. Some clones in this sample may be carry-over from other donors' samples. The CDR3 runs from the conserved cysteine through the conserved F or W. Each record gives: D gene, J gene, clone size, V gene, CDR3 protein, CDR3 DNA. The D gene is left open where the match is weak. Expanded clones are given a class, and other clones once, few, many or no size at all.

NA,TRBJ2-5,NA,TRBV18,CASSGQRGETQYF,TGTGCCAGCTCAGGGCAACGCGGAGAGACCCAGTACTTC
NA,TRBJ1-1,NA,TRBV7-8,CASSLFQGVAEAFF,TGTGCCAGCAGCTTGTTTCAGGGTGTCGCTGAAGCTTTCTTT
NA,TRBJ2-1,NA,TRBV6-5,CASSYRDTYNEQFF,TGTGCCAGCAGTTACCGGGACACATACAATGAGCAGTTCTTC
TRBD1,TRBJ1-1,NA,TRBV7-2,CASSAARGLSEAFF,TGTGCCAGCAGCGCGGCCAGGGGGCTCTCTGAAGCTTTCTTT
TRBD1,TRBJ2-1,NA,TRBV10-1,CASSEGYRGSYNEQFF,TGCGCCAGCAGTGAGGGATACAGGGGCTCCTACAATGAGCAGTTCTTC
NA,TRBJ1-1,NA,TRBV29-1,CSAKSRGSTEAFF,TGCAGCGCTAAAAGCAGGGGCTCCACTGAAGCTTTCTTT
NA,TRBJ1-2,NA,TRBV20-1,CSAYVRYYGYTF,TGCAGTGCTTATGTCCGATACTATGGCTACACCTTC
TRBD2,TRBJ2-1,NA,TRBV9,CASSAGLDPIEQFF,TGTGCCAGCAGCGCCGGACTAGACCCTATTGAGCAGTTCTTC
TRBD1,TRBJ2-3,NA,TRBV9,CASSALAGGAKGTDTQYF,TGTGCCAGCAGCGCCTTGGCAGGGGGCGCAAAGGGCACAGATACGCAGTATTTT
NA,TRBJ2-3,NA,TRBV7-9,CASSSLAGTDTQYF,TGTGCCAGCAGCTCACTGGCCGGCACAGATACGCAGTATTTT
NA,TRBJ2-1,NA,TRBV28,CASSPHSRGNDEQFF,TGTGCCAGCAGCCCGCATTCCAGGGGAAATGATGAGCAGTTCTTC
NA,TRBJ2-2,few,TRBV2,CASSETAVTGELFF,TGTGCCAGCAGTGAGACGGCAGTCACCGGGGAGCTGTTTTTT
NA,TRBJ2-7,NA,TRBV5-1,CASSLGGGSPGGPYEQYF,TGCGCCAGCAGCTTGGGAGGAGGCAGCCCCGGGGGTCCCTACGAGCAGTACTTC
TRBD2,TRBJ2-3,NA,TRBV28,CASSPAGGTDTQYF,TGTGCCAGCAGTCCAGCGGGAGGCACAGATACGCAGTATTTT
NA,TRBJ2-2,few,TRBV20-1,CSAPTGYTGELFF,TGCAGTGCGCCCACAGGGTACACCGGGGAGCTGTTTTTT
NA,TRBJ1-4,NA,TRBV20-1,CSARWQTNEKLFF,TGCAGTGCCCGGTGGCAGACTAATGAAAAACTGTTTTTT